This T cell receptor (beta chain) was captured in a study of cytomegalovirus exposure and HLA in healthy donors. Study findings and constraints: In a later analysis, HLA-associated beta chains showed higher expansion and lower generation probabilities than comparable chains. In a later analysis, at a false discovery rate of 0.05, about 15,000 TCR beta sequences were associated with HLA alleles. Most CMV-associated TCR beta chains were later found to appear HLA-restricted.

Germline CDR1 and CDR2: SGHTA and FQGNSA. J gave up 6 bases and V 3 bases, and 9 bases lay outside the gene matches. The CDR3 length is 17 residues. Worth noting for this clone: Its antigen remains unidentified.

In the PCR, 60 Vbeta and 13 Jbeta primers were used. Using immunoSEQ multiplex PCR, the repertoire was profiled, and TCRdb retains in-frame clones only, with some absent. Of about 150,000 clones listed, roughly 80% are singletons. The TCR sequence derives from a man in his forties in good health and CMV-seropositive. Sequences were obtained from PBMCs. V usage is TRBV7-2 and J usage is TRBJ2-1; 12 positions match TRBD2. The CDR3 DNA reads as TGTGCCAGCAGCTTTGGACTAGCGGGACAAGTGGGCAATGAGCAGTTCTTC. It specifies CASSFGLAGQVGNEQFF.